The 16 T cell receptor beta chains listed next were all sequenced from one sample in a study of shared clonotypes between healthy human individuals. Clones were sequenced by immunoSEQ multiplex PCR, and TCRdb holds only the in-frame ones, with some missing. The data show fewer than 1.4 million clones, around three quarters seen once. Sequencing was carried out using memory CD4+ T cells from PBMCs. The subset was: CD45RA-negative fraction. All receptors derive from a man aged 18 to 29 in good health. Some clones in this sample may be carry-over from other donors' samples.

The chain joins TRBV5-1 to TRBJ2-1, with 9 bases aligning to TRBD1. V was pared by 3 bases and J by 6 bases, with 10 bases of the junction left unmatched. CDR3 size: 16 residues. Per the germline V gene, CDR1 is SGHRS and CDR2 is YFSETQ. The CDR3 loop reads CASSSAGTGLGNEQFF. CDR3 coding DNA: TGCGCCAGCAGCTCTGCCGGGACAGGGCTCGGCAATGAGCAGTTCTTC.

The V call is TRBV5-8, the J call TRBJ1-4, with TRBD1 matching 7 bases. The CDR3 consists of 13 residues. The germline gives CDR1 SGHTS, CDR2 YDEGEE. Trimming removed 10 bases from V and 0 bases from J; junction bases left unmatched: 3. CDR3 bases: TGTGCCGACGGGACAGCAACTAATGAAAAACTGTTTTTT. This translates into CADGTATNEKLFF.

The genes are TRBV4-1 and TRBJ1-1; 7 bases line up with TRBD1. CDR3 size: 15 residues. CDR1 MGHRA and CDR2 YSYEKL come from the germline V gene. V lost 3 bases to trimming and J lost 1 base; unmatched junction nucleotides: 5. The CDR3 sequence: CASSQLTGKNTEAFF. Written as DNA, the CDR3 is TGCGCCAGCAGCCAGCTGACAGGGAAGAACACTGAAGCTTTCTTT.

The table lists this clone with a few counts. V is TRBV6-6 and J is TRBJ2-3; no definite D call. CDR1 is MNHNY and CDR2 is SVGAGI in the germline V gene (reference sequence). Trimming cost V 2 bases and J 5 bases, with 14 bases left between them. CDR3 length equals 15 residues. The DNA for the CDR3 is TGTGCCAGCAGTTACGAGCGAGTTAACCGAGATACGCAGTATTTT. Translation gives CASSYERVNRDTQYF.

This clone was seen only once. V gene TRBV10-3 combines with J gene TRBJ2-3; D might be TRBD2 (5 bases). V dropped 10 bases and J dropped 10 bases, with 15 bases sitting between them. Germline V gives CDR1 ENHRY, CDR2 SYGVKD. This CDR3 has 11 amino acids. Written as DNA, the CDR3 is TGTGCCACCTCGGCCCAGGAGGCGCAGTATTTT. This codes for CATSAQEAQYF.

V and J are TRBV7-8 and TRBJ2-3; 9 bases match TRBD2. Germline trimming cut 5 bases from V and 2 bases from J; bases unmatched to any gene: 5. Per the germline V gene, CDR1 is SGHVS and CDR2 is FQNEAQ. The CDR3 has 15 residues. The CDR3 loop reads CASSQREVSTDTQYF. The DNA of the CDR3 is TGTGCCAGCAGCCAGCGGGAGGTCTCCACAGATACGCAGTATTTT.

CDR3 in DNA: TGCGCCAGCAGCTTCGCAAGGGGTGGCGATGAAAAACTGTTTTTT. Protein product: CASSFARGGDEKLFF. The chain employs TRBV5-1 and TRBJ1-4; D perhaps matches TRBD1 (5 bases). CDR1 and CDR2 (germline): SGHRS, YFSETQ. V was shortened by 2 bases and J by 6 bases, with 14 bases between the two germline ends. CDR3 length: 15 amino acids.

The chain is built from TRBV18 and TRBJ2-7; 8 bases match TRBD1. CDR1 is KGHSH and CDR2 is LQKENI in the germline V gene. The CDR3 consists of 15 residues. The J segment lost 2 bases and the V segment lost 4 bases, leaving 7 bases of the junction unmatched. The CDR3 loop is CASSLPGTGTYEQYF. Here the CDR3 DNA reads TGTGCCAGCTCACTTCCCGGGACAGGAACCTACGAGCAGTACTTC.

This rearrangement joins TRBV7-2 to TRBJ1-1; D unclear. The CDR3 extends over 14 amino acids. Trimming removed 5 bases at V and 4 bases at J, with 14 bases between. Germline assignment: CDR1 SGHTA and CDR2 FQGNSA. CDR3 in amino acids: CASSPQAWGTEAFF. The CDR3 DNA follows: TGTGCCAGCAGCCCACAAGCGTGGGGCACTGAAGCTTTCTTT.

J is TRBJ2-1 and V is TRBV30, with 8 positions matching TRBD2. Germline loops: CDR1 GTSNPN, CDR2 SVGIG (reference sequence). V was clipped by 4 bases and J by 4 bases; unmatched bases: 3. The CDR3 covers 13 residues. As DNA, the CDR3 is TGTGCCTGGACTCCTAGCGGGTACAATGAGCAGTTCTTC. Translation gives CAWTPSGYNEQFF.

The chain joins TRBV18 to TRBJ1-2, with D unclear. Trimming cost V 6 bases and J 3 bases, with 11 bases left between them. This CDR3 comprises 13 residues. Germline V gives CDR1 KGHSH, CDR2 LQKENI. In DNA form, the CDR3 reads TGTGCCAGCTCCCTAAACAGCGACTATGGCTACACCTTC. It specifies CASSLNSDYGYTF.

Note on this clone: Additional DNA sequences in this sample encode the identical CDR3. The rearrangement joins TRBV30 to TRBJ2-3, with D perhaps TRBD1 (5 bases). The CDR3 runs 13 residues. Trimming left V 1 base short and J 4 bases short, with 9 bases between. The germline CDR1 and CDR2 sequences are GTSNPN and SVGIG (reference sequence). DNA of the CDR3: TGTGCCTGGAGTGGGCAGGGCGCAGATACGCAGTATTTT. Encoded protein: CAWSGQGADTQYF. Full variable domain (missing parts from reference TRBV30 and TRBJ2-3): SQTIHQWPATLVQPVGSPLSLECTVEGTSNPNLYWYRQAAGRGLQLLFYSVGIGQISSEVPQNLSASRPQDRQFILSSKKLLLSDSGFYLCAWSGQGADTQYFGPGTRLTVL.

This chain joins TRBV15 and TRBJ2-3; the match to TRBD2 covers 7 bases. The junction had 11 bases not matched to a gene; V was cut back by 8 bases and J by 6 bases. The length of the CDR3 is 14 residues. The germline V gene has CDR1 LNHNV and CDR2 YYDKDF (reference sequence). This CDR3 is CATWSREGRDTQYF. In nucleotides, the CDR3 is TGTGCCACCTGGTCCAGGGAGGGGAGGGATACGCAGTATTTT.

As regards this clone: Within the sample, other DNA sequences also encode this same CDR3. This rearrangement joins TRBV5-1 to TRBJ1-4; D is possibly TRBD1 (5 bases). The ends were cut back, 0 bases at V and 8 bases at J, with 11 bases in the middle. Per the germline V gene, CDR1 is SGHRS and CDR2 is YFSETQ. CDR3 length: 14 residues. The CDR3 reads CASSLGGVEEKLFF. Here the CDR3 DNA reads TGCGCCAGCAGCTTGGGAGGGGTAGAGGAAAAACTGTTTTTT.

The J gene is TRBJ2-5, the V gene TRBV28; D is unclear. V lost 5 bases and J lost 5, with 21 bases in between. This CDR3 spans 16 amino acids. In germline, CDR1 is MDHEN, CDR2 SYDVKM. The CDR3 protein is CASSRLGSVKSETQYF. The DNA of the CDR3 is TGTGCCAGCAGTCGATTAGGATCCGTGAAGTCGGAGACCCAGTACTTC. The full variable domain, with the rest looked up from reference TRBV28 and TRBJ2-5, is DVKVTQSSRYLVKRTGEKVFLECVQDMDHENMFWYRQDPGLGLRLIYFSYDVKMKEKGDIPEGYSVSREKKERFSLILESASTNQTSMYLCASSRLGSVKSETQYFGPGTRLLVL.

Only a few counts were recorded for this clone. Other DNA variants within this sample encode the same CDR3. The chain combines TRBV5-1 with TRBJ2-5, with a tentative D call TRBD2 (6 bases). Germline V lookup: CDR1 SGHRS, CDR2 YFSETQ. CDR3 length: 13 residues. Trimming stripped 2 bases from V and 5 bases from J, with 10 bases between. The CDR3: CASSLPGEETQYF. The CDR3 DNA reads as TGCGCCAGCAGCTTACCGGGAGAGGAGACCCAGTACTTC.